These 17 T cell receptor beta chains originate from one sample sequenced in a study of shared clonotypes between healthy human individuals (dated by TCRdb to 2018 to 2021). The library was built by means of the immunoSEQ multiplex PCR assay. The table was pulled from immuneACCESS by TCRdb, which kept in-frame rearrangements only. Such tables lose some clones; where checked, under half of the loss comes from unresolved V genes, and the rest has no known cause. This sample comprises about 730,000 clones, 55% to 75% of them detected only once. The ten largest clones add up to under 2% of the sample. Sequenced input: memory CD4+ T cells sorted from blood. In light of the paper, this sample's cell subset or site label describes: CD45RA-negative fraction. The receptors were sampled from a woman aged 30 to 39 in good health.

The chain recombines TRBV9 with TRBJ2-6; D gene uncertain. The germline CDR1 and CDR2 sequences are SGDLS and YYNGEE. Trimming removed 4 bases at V and 4 bases at J, with 9 bases between. This CDR3 has 14 residues. CDR3 sequence: CASSPLRGANVLTF. CDR3 nucleotides: TGTGCCAGCAGCCCCCTAAGAGGGGCCAACGTCCTGACTTTC.

The V gene is TRBV27, the J gene TRBJ2-2; D may correspond to TRBD1 or TRBD2 (5 bases each). The V and J ends lost 1 base and 4 bases respectively, with 13 bases between them. The CDR3 has 16 amino acids. Germline CDR1 MNHEY, CDR2 SMNVEV (reference sequence). The CDR3 DNA sequence: TGTGCCAGCAGTTTATATGGATTTGGGGGCACCGGGGAGCTGTTTTTT. This gives the protein CASSLYGFGGTGELFF.

This sequence joins TRBV10-1 and TRBJ2-3; 9 bases map to TRBD1. The germline V gene encodes CDR1 WNHNN and CDR2 SYGVQD (reference sequence). CDR3 length equals 14 residues. Germline trimming cut 8 bases from V and 1 base from J; bases unmatched to any gene: 4. CDR3 protein: CASSRDRGTDTQYF. The CDR3 bases are TGCGCCAGCTCCCGGGACAGGGGCACAGATACGCAGTATTTT.

The sample holds many counts of this clone. In DNA, the CDR3 is TGTGCCACCTCCCGGGCAGGGAGACACACTGAAGCTTTCTTT. Translation: CATSRAGRHTEAFF. The chain is built from TRBV6-5 and TRBJ1-1; D is perhaps TRBD1 (5 bases). Between the trimmed V and J ends, which lost 10 bases and 3 bases, there was a span of 18 bases. Germline V CDR1 and CDR2: MNHEY, SVGAGI. This CDR3 contains 14 residues.

The V and J genes are TRBV29-1 and TRBJ2-3; possibly TRBD2 for D (5 bases). The germline V gene has CDR1 SQVTM and CDR2 ANQGSEA. The CDR3 covers 14 residues. The V and J ends lost 3 bases and 0 bases respectively, with 10 bases between them. The CDR3 nucleotides are TGCAGCGTTGACGAGGGTCCTAGCACAGATACGCAGTATTTT. As protein: CSVDEGPSTDTQYF.

The chain is built from TRBV19 and TRBJ1-1; 9 nucleotides align to TRBD1. J was trimmed by 4 bases and V by 4 bases; bases with no gene match: 7. Germline CDR1 and CDR2: LNHDA and SQIVND (reference sequence). This CDR3 spans 15 amino acids. The CDR3 DNA follows: TGTGCCAGTAGTACGTCACAGGGGGCTATCACTGAAGCTTTCTTT. Translating it yields CASSTSQGAITEAFF.

The chain joins TRBV19 to TRBJ1-3; D might be TRBD1 (5 bases). V was cut by 8 bases and J by 3 bases, with 14 bases left in between. Germline V CDR1 and CDR2: LNHDA, SQIVND (reference sequence). The CDR3 is 14 residues long. In DNA, the CDR3 is TGTGCCAGTTCGAATCAGGGAGGTGGAAACACCATATATTTT. It codes for CASSNQGGGNTIYF.

V and J are TRBV27 and TRBJ2-7, with 10 nucleotides matching TRBD1. CDR1 is MNHEY and CDR2 is SMNVEV in the germline V gene (reference sequence). This CDR3 contains 17 residues. The V gene end was trimmed by 2 bases and the J gene end by 6 bases; junction bases not matched to a gene: 13. This chain's CDR3 is CASSLLSPGQGSREQYF. CDR3 nucleotides: TGTGCCAGCAGTTTACTTTCCCCGGGACAGGGGAGTCGCGAGCAGTACTTC.

This chain uses TRBV19 with TRBJ1-2; 8 bases match TRBD1. Germline V lookup: CDR1 LNHDA, CDR2 SQIVND (reference sequence). V trimming: 4 bases; J trimming: 4 bases; junction bases outside the gene matches: 5. The CDR3 has 14 residues. CDR3 protein: CASSTGTGRYGYTF. CDR3 DNA: TGTGCCAGTAGTACAGGGACAGGTCGCTATGGCTACACCTTC. The full variable domain, with the rest looked up from reference TRBV19 and TRBJ1-2, is DGGITQSPKYLFRKEGQNVTLSCEQNLNHDAMYWYRQDPGQGLRLIYYSQIVNDFQKGDIAEGYSVSREKKESFPLTVTSAQKNPTAFYLCASSTGTGRYGYTFGSGTRLTVV.

The chain joins TRBV30 to TRBJ2-5; weak D call: TRBD2 (5 bases). CDR3 size: 12 residues. V was cut by 4 bases and J by 5 bases, with 11 bases left in between. The germline V gene encodes CDR1 GTSNPN and CDR2 SVGIG (reference sequence). The DNA for the CDR3 is TGTGCCTGGAACCCTTGGGAGGAGACCCAGTACTTC. Residues: CAWNPWEETQYF.

Note on this clone: This may be a read error, as it is one base from a much larger clone. CDR3 protein: CASSAGYGYTF. CDR3 coding DNA: TGTGCCAGCAGTGCGGGCTATGGCTACACCTTC. The chain links TRBV28 to TRBJ1-2; D call uncertain. CDR3 length: 11 amino acids. Trimming pared 5 bases from V and 4 bases from J, leaving 5 bases between. CDR1 MDHEN and CDR2 SYDVKM come from the germline V gene.

This clone was seen only a few times. The chain recombines TRBV7-8 with TRBJ2-5; D not resolved. This CDR3 is built from 13 residues. The V and J ends lost 1 base and 2 bases respectively, with 5 bases between them. Germline-derived CDR1 and CDR2 are SGHVS and FQNEAQ. The CDR3 loop reads CASSLVVQETQYF. CDR3 coding DNA: TGTGCCAGCAGCTTAGTTGTGCAAGAGACCCAGTACTTC.

This clone has more than one count but fewer than ten. V is TRBV11-2 and J is TRBJ2-1; 7 bases fit TRBD2. V shed 5 bases and J 3 bases; nucleotides not matched to a gene: 7. Germline loops: CDR1 SGHAT, CDR2 FQNNGV. The CDR3 covers 15 residues. The CDR3 reads CASSDSSGLYNEQFF. In nucleotides, the CDR3 is TGTGCCAGCAGCGATTCTAGCGGACTCTACAATGAGCAGTTCTTC.

V and J are TRBV4-1 and TRBJ1-1, with 10 positions matching TRBD1. CDR1 and CDR2 (germline): MGHRA, YSYEKL. The CDR3 has 18 amino acids. With 3 bases clipped from V and 1 base from J, the junction kept 11 bases outside the gene matches. CDR3 region: CASSHGIIRQGANTEAFF. For the CDR3, the DNA is TGCGCCAGCAGCCACGGGATCATCAGACAGGGGGCGAACACTGAAGCTTTCTTT.

The chain links TRBV6-5 to TRBJ1-6; D gene ambiguous. Per germline, CDR1 MNHEY and CDR2 SVGAGI. This CDR3 contains 12 residues. Trimming took off 8 bases at V and 14 bases at J, with 16 bases between the two ends. The CDR3 loop reads CASQRAPGTLHF. CDR3 sequence (DNA): TGTGCCAGCCAACGTGCTCCTGGGACCCTCCACTTT.

The chain uses TRBV19 and TRBJ2-1; the match to TRBD2 covers 11 bases. Germline V CDR1 and CDR2: LNHDA, SQIVND (reference sequence). This CDR3 comprises 15 residues. Trimming cost V 4 bases and J 7 bases; bases outside gene matches: 6. The CDR3 region has the DNA TGTGCCAGTAGTACCACTAGCGGGAGTATAAATGAGCAGTTCTTC. It is translated as CASSTTSGSINEQFF. The full variable domain, rest sourced from reference TRBV19 and TRBJ2-1, is DGGITQSPKYLFRKEGQNVTLSCEQNLNHDAMYWYRQDPGQGLRLIYYSQIVNDFQKGDIAEGYSVSREKKESFPLTVTSAQKNPTAFYLCASSTTSGSINEQFFGPGTRLTVL.

The chain is built from TRBV29-1 and TRBJ2-1; D not resolved. Trimming pared 7 bases from V and 6 bases from J, leaving 16 bases between. The germline V gene encodes CDR1 SQVTM and CDR2 ANQGSEA. The CDR3 runs to 13 residues. Here the CDR3 DNA reads TGCAGCGCTGAGATGGGTTTCCCCAATGAGCAGTTCTTC. It is translated as CSAEMGFPNEQFF.